This T cell receptor beta chain was profiled in a study of shared clonotypes between healthy human individuals. This clone was picked up a small number of times. V lost 8 bases and J lost 1, with 17 bases in between. The germline CDR1 and CDR2 sequences are SNHLY and FYNNEI. The CDR3 consists of 15 residues. Naive CD8 cells lacked CD45RO and underwent positive selection for CCR7, leaving out terminally differentiated effector memory CD45RA+ cells. Sequencing was performed with immunoSEQ multiplex PCR; in TCRdb, only in-frame clones are kept and a portion is missing. The sample records about 2,100,000 clones, roughly 91% being singletons.

The specimen was naive CD8+ T cells from PBMCs. This clonotype was sampled from a young man in good health. Some clones in this sample may be carry-over from other donors' samples. J is TRBJ1-2 and V is TRBV2, with D perhaps matching TRBD1 (6 bases). The DNA of the CDR3 is TGTGCCAGCTTCTCCGGGACAAGGAGTAACTATGGCTACACCTTC. Translated: CASFSGTRSNYGYTF.